These 16 T cell receptor beta chains were all obtained from the same sample, sequenced in a study of blood T cell repertoires in COVID-19. Only in-frame clones appear in the TCRdb table, and some are missing; sequencing was by immunoSEQ multiplex PCR. This table has roughly 100,000 clones, approximately 69% appearing once. Sequenced sample: peripheral blood. The source of these receptors is a man older than 75 with acute or convalescent COVID-19.

This chain uses TRBV6-2 or TRBV6-3 with TRBJ2-5; the D is unclear. V lost 0 bases and J 4 bases, leaving 9 bases between the germline ends. The CDR3 runs 14 residues. CDR1 MNHEY and CDR2 SVGEGT come from the germline V gene. Here the CDR3 DNA reads TGTGCCAGCAGTTACTCATACAGATCAGAGACCCAGTACTTC. Translated, it gives CASSYSYRSETQYF.

This clone has ten or more counts. This chain joins TRBV5-1 and TRBJ2-2; D is perhaps TRBD1 (6 bases). Germline V CDR1 and CDR2: SGHRS, YFSETQ. The CDR3 sequence is 15 residues long. V was cut by 4 bases and J by 0 bases, with 10 bases left in between. As DNA, the CDR3 is TGCGCCAGCAGCCTCAGACAGGCGAACACCGGGGAGCTGTTTTTT. Its translation is CASSLRQANTGELFF.

Only a few counts were recorded for this clone. The chain uses TRBV5-4 and TRBJ1-2; 12 bases align to TRBD1. The CDR3 is 16 amino acids. From germline, CDR1 is SGHNT and CDR2 YYREEE (reference sequence). V shed 5 bases and J 5 bases; nucleotides not matched to a gene: 10. The CDR3 spells CASRDGTGGGRYGYTF. The DNA of the CDR3 is TGTGCCAGCAGAGACGGGACAGGGGGCGGCAGGTATGGCTACACCTTC.

The rearrangement links TRBV28 to TRBJ2-7, with unresolved D. The CDR3 contains 13 residues. In germline, CDR1 is MDHEN, CDR2 SYDVKM. V was cut by 7 bases and J by 2 bases, with 12 bases left in between. The CDR3 DNA follows: TGTGCCAGCACAGTTCCAAGTACCTACGAGCAGTACTTC. Its protein product is CASTVPSTYEQYF.

Note on this clone: The same CDR3 arises from other DNA sequences in this sample as well. CDR3 sequence (DNA): TGTGCCAGCAGCTTAGCCGGACAGAACACCGGGGAGCTGTTTTTT. Translation gives CASSLAGQNTGELFF. The chain is built from TRBV7-2 and TRBJ2-2; TRBD1 might be the D (5 bases). With 0 bases removed from V and 1 base from J, the gap between germline ends came to 6 bases. Germline V gene data show CDR1 as SGHTA and CDR2 as FQGNSA. The CDR3 runs to 15 residues.

V and J are TRBV2 and TRBJ2-7; a weak D match, TRBD1 (5 bases). The V end was cut by 3 bases, the J end by 11 bases, with 11 bases between. Germline CDR1 is SNHLY and CDR2 is FYNNEI. The CDR3 has 11 amino acids. The DNA of the CDR3 is TGTGCCAGCAGTGAGTTGGGCAGGGAGTACTTC. This codes for CASSELGREYF.

This chain joins TRBV6-2 or TRBV6-3 and TRBJ2-7; D might be TRBD1 (6 bases). Deletions cut 0 bases from V and 7 bases from J, with 16 bases between. This CDR3 comprises 15 residues. CDR1 and CDR2 from the germline V gene are MNHEY and SVGEGT. CDR3 region: CASSYSGRGLGEQYF. CDR3 sequence (DNA): TGTGCCAGCAGTTACTCGGGCAGGGGCCTAGGGGAGCAGTACTTC.

V is TRBV9 and J is TRBJ1-2; 8 bases are a match to TRBD1. V shed 1 base, J shed 0 bases, and the junction held 8 bases outside the gene matches. The germline gives CDR1 SGDLS, CDR2 YYNGEE. This CDR3 contains 17 residues. The CDR3 bases are TGTGCCAGCAGCGTACTAGGACAGGGAACCCCTAACTATGGCTACACCTTC. Translated, it gives CASSVLGQGTPNYGYTF.

The chain couples TRBV5-8 to TRBJ2-3; 11 bases fit TRBD2. V was clipped by 0 bases and J by 4 bases; unmatched bases: 10. CDR3 length: 18 residues. CDR1 is SGHTS, CDR2 YDEGEE, per germline. The CDR3 DNA reads as TGTGCCAGCAGCTTGGAACAGCTCTTTAGCGGGAGGGCAGATACGCAGTATTTT. It translates to CASSLEQLFSGRADTQYF.

V is TRBV10-3 and J is TRBJ2-7; 8 nucleotides agree with TRBD2. J lost 2 bases, V lost 10 bases, and 16 bases had no gene match. Germline CDR1 ENHRY, CDR2 SYGVKD. The CDR3 has 16 residues. The CDR3 DNA sequence: TGTGCCACCCAAGGGGACCTAGCGGGCACGGCCTACGAGCAGTACTTC. Protein: CATQGDLAGTAYEQYF.

This clone showed up just once. The chain employs TRBV11-2 and TRBJ2-1; possible D gene TRBD1, 6 bases. The CDR3 has 15 residues. The germline gives CDR1 SGHAT, CDR2 FQNNGV. V lost 5 bases and J lost 0, with 11 bases in between. CDR3 protein: CASSIWDTSYNEQFF. For the CDR3, the DNA is TGTGCCAGCAGCATATGGGACACCTCCTACAATGAGCAGTTCTTC.

On this clone: Other DNA variants within this sample encode the same CDR3. CDR3 sequence (DNA): TGCGCCAGCAGCTTGGGCGGGTTAGAGACCCAGTACTTC. Amino acid sequence: CASSLGGLETQYF. The J gene is TRBJ2-5, the V gene TRBV5-1, with D possibly being TRBD2 (5 bases). Per the germline V gene, CDR1 is SGHRS and CDR2 is YFSETQ. Trimming took off 0 bases at V and 4 bases at J, with 7 bases between the two ends. This CDR3 comprises 13 residues. Drawing the rest from reference TRBV5-1 and TRBJ2-5, the complete variable domain is KAGVTQTPRYLIKTRGQQVTLSCSPISGHRSVSWYQQTPGQGLQFLFEYFSETQRNKGNFPGRFSGRQFSNSRSEMNVSTLELGDSALYLCASSLGGLETQYFGPGTRLLVL.

Only a few counts were recorded for this clone. V and J are TRBV19 and TRBJ2-2; TRBD1 agrees at 7 bases. The V and J ends lost 8 bases and 0 bases, in that order; junction bases with no gene match: 12. The CDR3 has 17 amino acids. In germline, CDR1 is LNHDA, CDR2 SQIVND (reference sequence). This chain's CDR3 is CASRPGQSYTNTGELFF. In DNA form, the CDR3 reads TGTGCCAGTCGTCCGGGACAGTCGTACACGAACACCGGGGAGCTGTTTTTT.

The CDR3 reads CASSVDTRTEAFF. The CDR3 nucleotides are TGTGCCAGCAGTGTGGACACAAGGACTGAAGCTTTCTTT. V and J are TRBV2 and TRBJ1-1; D is possibly TRBD1 (5 bases). Germline V CDR1 and CDR2: SNHLY, FYNNEI. This CDR3 has 13 amino acids. V gave up 4 bases and J gave up 5 bases, with 11 bases separating them.

Only a few counts were recorded for this clone. V and J are TRBV27 and TRBJ1-2, with no clear D. The V gene's germline CDR1 is MNHEY and CDR2 SMNVEV (reference sequence). Trimming removed 8 bases from V and 4 bases from J, with 14 bases in between. This CDR3 is 13 amino acids long. This chain's CDR3 is CASSGAGGYGYTF. For the CDR3, the DNA is TGTGCCAGCTCAGGAGCAGGAGGCTATGGCTACACCTTC.

The CDR3 nucleotides are TGTGCCAGCAGTGAAGAGGGACTAGCGGGAGTGGGGACAGATACGCAGTATTTT. This codes for CASSEEGLAGVGTDTQYF. V usage is TRBV6-1 and J usage is TRBJ2-3; 14 positions agree with TRBD2. This CDR3 comprises 18 residues. With 1 base clipped from V and 3 bases from J, the junction kept 6 bases outside the gene matches. CDR1 and CDR2 from the germline V gene are MNHNS and SASEGT.